Presented here are 22 T cell receptor beta chains from one specimen sequenced in a study of blood T cell repertoires in COVID-19. Generated by immunoSEQ multiplex PCR, the TCRdb table keeps only in-frame clones and is missing some. This table has 130,000 to 150,000 clones, 75% to 90% appearing once. The sample comprised PBMCs or T cells enriched from blood (not recorded which). These TCRs come from a man aged 55 to 70 who had recovered from COVID-19.

This sequence joins TRBV2 and TRBJ1-5; D gene uncertain. This CDR3 comprises 14 residues. The V and J ends lost 0 bases and 5 bases respectively, with 8 bases between them. The germline V gene encodes CDR1 SNHLY and CDR2 FYNNEI. CDR3 loop: CASSEALRDQPQHF. Here the CDR3 DNA reads TGTGCCAGCAGTGAAGCGCTTCGGGATCAGCCCCAGCATTTT.

The chain joins TRBV11-2 to TRBJ2-2, with 7 bases fitting TRBD2. Trimming at V came to 1 base and at J to 3 bases, leaving 8 bases not matched to a gene. Germline V CDR1 and CDR2: SGHAT, FQNNGV. The CDR3 extends over 17 amino acids. Here the CDR3 DNA reads TGTGCCAGCAGCTTAGTTCGGGGGGTCCGATACACCGGGGAGCTGTTTTTT. As protein: CASSLVRGVRYTGELFF.

This rearrangement joins TRBV9 to TRBJ2-1; tentatively, D is TRBD2 (6 bases). This CDR3 is built from 18 residues. The V end was cut by 5 bases, the J end by 8 bases, with 29 bases between. In germline, CDR1 is SGDLS, CDR2 YYNGEE. The CDR3, as DNA: TGTGCCAGCAGTGATCTAGCGAGAGGGCCAAGTATTCTCGATGAGCAGTTCTTC. Translation: CASSDLARGPSILDEQFF.

A few counts support this clone. CDR3 loop: CASTPRAGDEKLFF. The CDR3 region has the DNA TGCGCCAGCACCCCCCGGGCAGGGGATGAAAAACTGTTTTTT. The rearrangement uses TRBV5-1 and TRBJ1-4, with a weak D call TRBD1 (6 bases). Trimming removed 6 bases from V and 6 bases from J, with 15 bases in between. Germline V gives CDR1 SGHRS, CDR2 YFSETQ. The CDR3 is made up of 14 amino acids.

The V and J genes are TRBV5-1 and TRBJ1-1; TRBD1 matches at 7 bases. V was clipped by 2 bases and J by 4 bases; unmatched bases: 5. The CDR3 loop spans 14 amino acids. CDR1 is SGHRS and CDR2 is YFSETQ in the germline V gene. CDR3 DNA sequence: TGCGCCAGCAGCTTCACAGGGGAAGTCACTGAAGCTTTCTTT. Translated: CASSFTGEVTEAFF.

The rearrangement uses TRBV7-6 and TRBJ2-1; D unclear. V dropped 5 bases and J dropped 4 bases, with 3 bases sitting between them. This CDR3 has 11 residues. Germline CDR1 reads SGHVS; CDR2 reads FNYEAQ. The DNA of the CDR3 is TGTGCCAGCAGCACTTACAATGAGCAGTTCTTC. Translating it yields CASSTYNEQFF.

The V gene is TRBV6-5, the J gene TRBJ1-2, with D possibly TRBD1 on 6 matching bases. V was shortened by 5 bases and J by 8 bases, with 21 bases between the two germline ends. CDR1 and CDR2 (germline): MNHEY, SVGAGI. This CDR3 region has 15 residues. This chain's CDR3 is CASSPVDSWAKGYTF. The CDR3 region has the DNA TGTGCCAGCAGTCCCGTGGACAGTTGGGCAAAAGGCTACACCTTC.

The chain uses TRBV2 and TRBJ1-5; the D is unclear. The CDR3 sequence is 14 residues long. Germline CDR1 and CDR2: SNHLY and FYNNEI. Trimming pared 1 base from V and 3 bases from J, leaving 7 bases between. CDR3 DNA sequence: TGTGCCAGCAGTGAAGTAGCCCTCAATCAGCCCCAGCATTTT. Protein sequence: CASSEVALNQPQHF.

The J gene is TRBJ2-1, the V gene TRBV28; possible D gene TRBD2, 6 bases. CDR3 length: 13 residues. Deletions cut 10 bases from V and 2 bases from J, with 12 bases between. From germline, CDR1 is MDHEN and CDR2 SYDVKM. CDR3 coding DNA: TGTGCCACCCGGGACTCCCCCTACAATGAGCAGTTCTTC. Translating it yields CATRDSPYNEQFF.

This clone appeared once. The chain links TRBV24-1 to TRBJ2-3; 8 bases map to TRBD2. The germline CDR1 and CDR2 sequences are KGHDR and SFDVKD. The V gene end was trimmed by 5 bases and the J gene end by 6 bases; junction bases not matched to a gene: 12. This CDR3 is 16 amino acids long. The CDR3 DNA follows: TGTGCCACCAGTGGGGCAAGCGGGGGCCCCAGGGATACGCAGTATTTT. Translating gives CATSGASGGPRDTQYF.

This chain uses TRBV10-3 with TRBJ2-7; a possible D gene is TRBD2 (5 bases). The CDR3 contains 14 residues. V was pared by 3 bases and J by 0 bases, with 9 bases between. The germline V gene encodes CDR1 ENHRY and CDR2 SYGVKD. CDR3 bases: TGTGCCATCAGTGACCTGGGGAGCTCCTACGAGCAGTACTTC. It specifies CAISDLGSSYEQYF.

This clone was counted between two and nine times. The gene calls are TRBV4-1 and TRBJ1-6, with a weak D call TRBD1 (6 bases). V was trimmed by 1 base and J by 4 bases, leaving 11 bases between them. CDR3 size: 16 residues. Germline-derived CDR1 and CDR2 are MGHRA and YSYEKL. The CDR3 region is CASSQVRTDYNSPLHF. In nucleotides, the CDR3 is TGCGCCAGCAGCCAAGTCCGGACAGATTATAATTCACCCCTCCACTTT.

This chain links TRBV25-1 with TRBJ2-1; D may be TRBD1 (6 bases). This CDR3 has 13 residues. Germline loops: CDR1 MGHDK, CDR2 SYGVNS. Trimming pared 4 bases from V and 3 bases from J, leaving 7 bases between. The CDR3 loop is CASSGGLYNEQFF. The CDR3 DNA follows: TGTGCCAGCAGTGGGGGGCTCTACAATGAGCAGTTCTTC.

This clone was detected a few times. The rearrangement links TRBV28 to TRBJ2-2, with no clear D. With 2 bases removed from V and 6 bases from J, the gap between germline ends came to 10 bases. The CDR3 sequence is 14 residues long. The germline gives CDR1 MDHEN, CDR2 SYDVKM. This CDR3 is CASSLLLLAGELFF. DNA of the CDR3: TGTGCCAGCAGTTTACTTCTATTGGCCGGGGAGCTGTTTTTT.

The V call is TRBV18, the J call TRBJ2-7; TRBD2 is a possible D gene (6 bases). The CDR3 extends over 12 amino acids. Per the germline V gene, CDR1 is KGHSH and CDR2 is LQKENI. Deletions cut 4 bases from V and 5 bases from J, with 9 bases between. CDR3 in DNA: TGTGCCAGCTCACAGGGGAGGAACGAGCAGTACTTC. This encodes CASSQGRNEQYF.

The genes are TRBV2 and TRBJ1-6, with a possible D match to TRBD1 (6 bases). The V gene's germline CDR1 is SNHLY and CDR2 FYNNEI. The CDR3 contains 13 residues. V dropped 10 bases and J dropped 8 bases, with 15 bases sitting between them. The CDR3 region is CATRREGDSPLHF. CDR3 nucleotide sequence: TGTGCCACCAGACGAGAGGGGGATTCACCCCTCCACTTT. Drawing the rest from reference TRBV2 and TRBJ1-6, the complete variable domain is EPEVTQTPSHQVTQMGQEVILRCVPISNHLYFYWYRQILGQKVEFLVSFYNNEISEKSEIFDDQFSVERPDGSNFTLKIRSTKLEDSAMYFCATRREGDSPLHFGNGTRLTVT.

The chain employs TRBV2 and TRBJ2-5, with D perhaps TRBD2 (5 bases). V dropped 8 bases and J dropped 2 bases, with 12 bases sitting between them. The germline CDR1 and CDR2 sequences are SNHLY and FYNNEI. The CDR3 totals 13 residues. CDR3 residues: CASRRRLQETQYF. The CDR3, as DNA: TGTGCCAGCCGCCGGAGGCTTCAAGAGACCCAGTACTTC. The full variable domain, with the rest looked up from reference TRBV2 and TRBJ2-5, is EPEVTQTPSHQVTQMGQEVILRCVPISNHLYFYWYRQILGQKVEFLVSFYNNEISEKSEIFDDQFSVERPDGSNFTLKIRSTKLEDSAMYFCASRRRLQETQYFGPGTRLLVL.

V and J are TRBV7-8 and TRBJ1-1, with D possibly TRBD1 on 5 matching bases. The germline CDR1 and CDR2 sequences are SGHVS and FQNEAQ. The length of the CDR3 is 14 residues. Trimming cost V 5 bases and J 1 base, with 11 bases left between them. Here the CDR3 DNA reads TGTGCCAGCAGCCCCAGGGATTGGAACACTGAAGCTTTCTTT. It yields the protein CASSPRDWNTEAFF.

This chain uses TRBV23-1 with TRBJ2-6, with D uncertain. TRBV23-1 is an open reading frame, and its role is uncertain. V shed 4 bases and J shed 0 bases, with 10 bases lying between them. This CDR3 has 16 residues. The CDR3 DNA is TGCGCCAGCAGTCCACCGTCGAGCTCTGGGGCCAACGTCCTGACTTTC. It is translated as CASSPPSSSGANVLTF.

This clone was found once. The V call is TRBV6-4, the J call TRBJ2-3; 13 positions agree with TRBD2. V was clipped by 0 bases and J by 1 base; unmatched bases: 7. The CDR3 is made up of 19 amino acids. Looked up from germline, CDR1 is MRHNA and CDR2 is SNTAGT. CDR3 sequence (DNA): TGTGCCAGCAGTGACTCGGGGACTAGCGGGGTGGGGGGCACAGATACGCAGTATTTT. Residues: CASSDSGTSGVGGTDTQYF.

The gene calls are TRBV30 and TRBJ1-5; D unresolved. The V end lost 0 bases, the J end lost 4 bases, and 7 bases lay between the germline ends. CDR1 GTSNPN and CDR2 SVGIG come from the germline V gene (reference sequence). The CDR3 spans 13 residues. The CDR3 reads CAWSVGRNQPQHF. In DNA, the CDR3 is TGTGCCTGGAGTGTCGGGAGAAATCAGCCCCAGCATTTT. Based on the CDR3 plus reference TRBV30 and TRBJ1-5, the full variable domain is SQTIHQWPATLVQPVGSPLSLECTVEGTSNPNLYWYRQAAGRGLQLLFYSVGIGQISSEVPQNLSASRPQDRQFILSSKKLLLSDSGFYLCAWSVGRNQPQHFGDGTRLSIL.

The chain uses TRBV28 and TRBJ2-2, with D tentatively TRBD2 (6 bases). The length of the CDR3 is 15 residues. Trimming pared 5 bases from V and 4 bases from J, leaving 14 bases between. The V gene's germline CDR1 is MDHEN and CDR2 SYDVKM. CDR3 sequence reads: CASSPGLSPTGELFF. The CDR3 DNA reads TGTGCCAGCAGTCCGGGACTGTCGCCCACCGGGGAGCTGTTTTTT.